A single sample is the source of the 5 T cell receptor beta chains below, sequenced in a study of blood T cells in healthy people across ages. The use of a sample-barcoded 5' primer and a J-beta primer mix characterized a second PCR of about 7 to 12 cycles. From the 5' RACE reads, TCRdb called clonotypes with MiXCR, one entry per CDR3 protein. Of 1.5 million to 2 million distinct CDR3 sequences listed, about 35% are singletons. The sample comprised blood. The source is a woman aged 25 to 39 in good health.

This clonotype turned up a few times. The rearrangement uses TRBV9 and TRBJ2-3; 8 positions agree with TRBD2. Trimming removed 2 bases from V and 0 bases from J; junction bases left unmatched: 8. CDR3 size: 17 residues. CDR1 and CDR2 from the germline V gene are SGDLS and YYNGEE. CDR3 loop: CASSVPSPSGSTDTQYF. The CDR3 nucleotides are TGTGCCAGCAGCGTCCCCAGCCCTAGCGGGAGCACAGATACGCAGTATTTT.

The chain links TRBV10-3 to TRBJ1-6, with TRBD1 matching 7 bases. The CDR3 is made up of 15 amino acids. J was trimmed by 5 bases and V by 10 bases; bases with no gene match: 11. Germline values: CDR1 ENHRY, CDR2 SYGVKD. The CDR3 spells CATRQGDGNNSPLHF. The CDR3, as DNA: TGTGCCACACGACAGGGAGACGGGAATAATTCACCCCTCCACTTT.

The table lists this clonotype with many counts. V and J are TRBV20-1 and TRBJ2-3; D gene uncertain. Trimming cost V 0 bases and J 2 bases, with 6 bases left between them. This CDR3 is 13 amino acids long. Germline V gene lookup returns CDR1 DFQATT and CDR2 SNEGSKA (reference sequence). In nucleotides, the CDR3 is TGCAGTGCTAGAGAGGGGAACACAGATACGCAGTATTTT. This sequence encodes CSAREGNTDTQYF.

This clonotype was found a few times. The chain has TRBV4-1 and TRBJ1-6, with 8 bases fitting TRBD1. Trimming at V came to 0 bases and at J to 3 bases, leaving 7 bases not matched to a gene. CDR3 size: 18 residues. Germline loops: CDR1 MGHRA, CDR2 YSYEKL. CDR3 nucleotide sequence: TGCGCCAGCAGCCAAGATTTTGCAGGGGGCAGCTATAATTCACCCCTCCACTTT. Translation gives CASSQDFAGGSYNSPLHF.

The chain employs TRBV15 and TRBJ1-1; D uncertain. The CDR3 loop spans 13 amino acids. In germline, CDR1 is LNHNV, CDR2 YYDKDF (reference sequence). Between the trimmed V and J ends, which lost 3 bases and 2 bases, there was a span of 7 bases. CDR3 loop: CATSSKGNTEAFF. The DNA for the CDR3 is TGTGCCACCAGCAGTAAGGGTAACACTGAAGCTTTCTTT.